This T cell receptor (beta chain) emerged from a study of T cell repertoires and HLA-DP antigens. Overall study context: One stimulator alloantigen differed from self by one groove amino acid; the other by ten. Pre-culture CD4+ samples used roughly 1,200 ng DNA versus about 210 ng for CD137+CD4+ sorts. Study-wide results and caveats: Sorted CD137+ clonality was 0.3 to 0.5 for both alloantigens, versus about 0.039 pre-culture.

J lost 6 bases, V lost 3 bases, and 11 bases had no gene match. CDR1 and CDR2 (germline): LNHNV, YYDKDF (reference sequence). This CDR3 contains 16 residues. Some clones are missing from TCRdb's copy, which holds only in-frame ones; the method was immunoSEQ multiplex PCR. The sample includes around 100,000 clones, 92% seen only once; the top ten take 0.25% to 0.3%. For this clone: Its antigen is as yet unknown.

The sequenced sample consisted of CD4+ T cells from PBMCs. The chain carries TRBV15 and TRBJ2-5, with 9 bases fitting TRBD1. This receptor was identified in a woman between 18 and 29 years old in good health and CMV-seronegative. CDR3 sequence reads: CATSSPTGGTRQTQYF. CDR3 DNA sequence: TGTGCCACCAGCAGCCCGACAGGGGGAACTCGGCAGACCCAGTACTTC.